Below are 22 T cell receptor beta chains sequenced from a single sample in a study of CD8+ T cells in alopecia areata. Treatment noted: oral pan-JAK inhibitor, 5-10 mg twice daily. Extraction and reverse transcription of RNA yielded cDNA as the sequencing template. Produced via immunoSEQ multiplex PCR; TCRdb's table is partial and in-frame only. The data hold approximately 100,000 clones, with 60% observed a single time. Source: CD8+ T cells sorted from blood, taken at approximately week 56, from a patient treated with tofacitinib. The receptors stem from a human donor with alopecia areata.

The J gene is TRBJ2-1, the V gene TRBV30; D is possibly TRBD1 or TRBD2 (5 bases each). Germline V gene lookup returns CDR1 GTSNPN and CDR2 SVGIG (reference sequence). CDR3 size: 13 residues. V was shortened by 0 bases and J by 9 bases, with 12 bases between the two germline ends. This chain's CDR3 is CAWSVWGLGEQFF. DNA for the CDR3: TGTGCCTGGAGTGTGTGGGGGTTAGGTGAGCAGTTCTTC. The full variable domain, its missing parts supplied by reference TRBV30 and TRBJ2-1, is SQTIHQWPATLVQPVGSPLSLECTVEGTSNPNLYWYRQAAGRGLQLLFYSVGIGQISSEVPQNLSASRPQDRQFILSSKKLLLSDSGFYLCAWSVWGLGEQFFGPGTRLTVL.

The chain joins TRBV30 to TRBJ1-5, with D possibly being TRBD1 (5 bases). Germline V lookup: CDR1 GTSNPN, CDR2 SVGIG (reference sequence). CDR3 length: 13 residues. The germline V and J ends were trimmed by 7 bases and 0 bases, with 10 bases remaining between them. The CDR3 region is CASGENSNQPQHF. CDR3 DNA sequence: TGTGCCTCGGGGGAAAATAGCAATCAGCCCCAGCATTTT.

In this sample, this clone turned up a few times. This chain links TRBV29-1 with TRBJ1-2, with D possibly matching TRBD1 (5 bases). V dropped 5 bases and J dropped 4 bases, with 8 bases sitting between them. This CDR3 spans 11 amino acids. Germline CDR1 is SQVTM and CDR2 is ANQGSEA. The CDR3 loop reads CSVNTGYGYTF. DNA for the CDR3: TGCAGCGTTAATACAGGCTATGGCTACACCTTC.

V is TRBV13 and J is TRBJ2-1; 9 bases are shared with TRBD2. The CDR3 has 16 amino acids. Germline CDR1 is PRHDT and CDR2 is FYEKMQ (reference sequence). V was clipped by 2 bases and J by 2 bases; unmatched bases: 4. CDR3 in amino acids: CASSLYAGGPYNEQFF. For the CDR3, the DNA is TGTGCCAGCAGCTTATATGCGGGGGGGCCCTACAATGAGCAGTTCTTC. The full variable domain, with the rest looked up from reference TRBV13 and TRBJ2-1, is AAGVIQSPRHLIKEKRETATLKCYPIPRHDTVYWYQQGPGQDPQFLISFYEKMQSDKGSIPDRFSAQQFSDYHSELNMSSLELGDSALYFCASSLYAGGPYNEQFFGPGTRLTVL.

The V gene is TRBV27, the J gene TRBJ2-1, with D unresolved. The V gene lost 3 bases and the J gene lost 5 bases, with 5 bases spanning the gap. The CDR3 sequence is 12 residues long. Germline lookup yields CDR1 MNHEY and CDR2 SMNVEV (reference sequence). CDR3 in amino acids: CASSFMDNEQFF. The CDR3, as DNA: TGTGCCAGCAGTTTTATGGACAATGAGCAGTTCTTC.

This sequence joins TRBV10-3 and TRBJ1-2; D gene unclear. The germline CDR1 and CDR2 sequences are ENHRY and SYGVKD. Trimming shortened V by 10 bases and J by 8 bases, and 23 bases separated the two germline ends. The CDR3 spans 14 residues. This chain's CDR3 is CATYGPTKSRGYTF. The CDR3 DNA reads TGTGCCACCTACGGCCCAACAAAGTCTCGGGGCTACACCTTC.

This chain joins TRBV5-5 and TRBJ2-1, with 7 bases matching TRBD1. After removal of 6 bases from V and 5 bases from J, the junction contained 17 bases not matched to a gene. Germline CDR1 reads SGHKS; CDR2 reads YYEKEE (reference sequence). The CDR3 length is 17 residues. This CDR3 is CASTSNSPGQPHNEQFF. The CDR3 nucleotides read TGTGCCAGCACCTCGAACTCCCCGGGACAGCCGCACAATGAGCAGTTCTTC.

The chain couples TRBV5-1 to TRBJ1-2; possible D gene TRBD1, 6 bases. Germline V CDR1 and CDR2: SGHRS, YFSETQ. The CDR3 runs 14 residues. Trimming left V 4 bases short and J 4 bases short, with 14 bases between. The CDR3 reads CASSTPDSLYGYTF. CDR3 DNA sequence: TGCGCCAGCAGCACCCCGGACAGCCTCTATGGCTACACCTTC.

The chain links TRBV20-1 to TRBJ1-1; D gene uncertain. Germline V gene lookup returns CDR1 DFQATT and CDR2 SNEGSKA (reference sequence). The V end was cut by 1 base, the J end by 5 bases, with 2 bases between. The CDR3 has 10 amino acids. CDR3 DNA: TGCAGTGCTAGAGGTACTGAAGCTTTCTTT. As protein: CSARGTEAFF.

The chain has TRBV9 and TRBJ2-1, with 11 bases fitting TRBD2. Germline V gene data show CDR1 as SGDLS and CDR2 as YYNGEE. The junction had 10 bases not matched to a gene; V was cut back by 4 bases and J by 4 bases. The CDR3 is made up of 17 amino acids. CDR3 sequence reads: CASSPRLAGGVYNEQFF. As DNA, the CDR3 is TGTGCCAGCAGCCCGCGGCTAGCGGGGGGCGTATACAATGAGCAGTTCTTC.

The chain links TRBV5-1 to TRBJ2-1; tentative D call: TRBD2 (5 bases). The CDR3 loop spans 16 amino acids. Germline V gene data show CDR1 as SGHRS and CDR2 as YFSETQ. V lost 0 bases, J lost 8 bases, and 18 bases lay in between. CDR3 amino acids: CASSLEGLAFSDEQFF. The CDR3 bases are TGCGCCAGCAGCTTGGAGGGATTAGCATTTAGCGATGAGCAGTTCTTC.

The rearrangement links TRBV7-9 to TRBJ1-2, with 7 positions matching TRBD1. This CDR3 region has 13 residues. V lost 5 bases and J lost 9; bases outside the gene matches: 9. Germline loops: CDR1 SEHNR, CDR2 FQNEAQ (reference sequence). Written as DNA, the CDR3 is TGTGCCAGCAGCGCCCCGACAGGGTCAAGCTACACCTTC. Translated, it gives CASSAPTGSSYTF.

This clone was found once. The rearrangement links TRBV30 to TRBJ1-2; D not certain. Trimming took 4 bases from V and 3 from J, leaving 9 bases between them. Per the germline V gene, CDR1 is GTSNPN and CDR2 is SVGIG (reference sequence). The CDR3 loop spans 12 amino acids. The CDR3 here is CAWKDFYYGYTF. The CDR3, as DNA: TGTGCCTGGAAAGACTTTTACTATGGCTACACCTTC.

This clone came up once. The chain uses TRBV9 and TRBJ2-1; D is unclear. Germline-derived CDR1 and CDR2 are SGDLS and YYNGEE. V lost 0 bases and J 4 bases, leaving 5 bases between the germline ends. The CDR3 extends over 13 amino acids. As DNA, the CDR3 is TGTGCCAGCAGCGTAGAGGAGTACAATGAGCAGTTCTTC. Its translation: CASSVEEYNEQFF.

The rearrangement links TRBV27 to TRBJ2-3; 8 nucleotides align to TRBD1. This CDR3 spans 17 amino acids. Germline CDR1 and CDR2: MNHEY and SMNVEV (reference sequence). V lost 6 bases to trimming and J lost 0 bases; unmatched junction nucleotides: 11. The CDR3: CASSSVRTGPSTDTQYF. The CDR3, as DNA: TGTGCCAGCAGCTCAGTCCGGACAGGGCCTAGCACAGATACGCAGTATTTT.

This clone was observed a few times. The V and J genes are TRBV2 and TRBJ1-2; a weak D match, TRBD1 (5 bases). V lost 1 base, J lost 4 bases, and 10 bases lay in between. This CDR3 has 14 amino acids. Per the germline V gene, CDR1 is SNHLY and CDR2 is FYNNEI. This chain's CDR3 is CASSEEGPGYGYTF. CDR3 nucleotides: TGTGCCAGCAGTGAAGAGGGACCCGGCTATGGCTACACCTTC.

This sequence joins TRBV14 and TRBJ1-1; D call uncertain. The V end was cut by 0 bases, the J end by 10 bases, with 15 bases between. The V gene's germline CDR1 is SGHDN and CDR2 FVKESK. CDR3 length: 14 residues. The CDR3 nucleotides read TGTGCCAGCAGCCAAGATCGGGCCCTCGGAGGAGCTTTCTTT. This gives the protein CASSQDRALGGAFF.

The genes are TRBV5-5 and TRBJ2-1, with TRBD1 matching 7 bases. Germline-derived CDR1 and CDR2 are SGHKS and YYEKEE (reference sequence). The CDR3 consists of 14 residues. J gave up 5 bases and V 4 bases, and 6 bases lay outside the gene matches. The CDR3: CASSRRQGDNEQFF. Here the CDR3 DNA reads TGTGCCAGCAGCCGACGACAGGGAGACAATGAGCAGTTCTTC. The entire variable domain, with the rest obtained from reference TRBV5-5 and TRBJ2-1, is as follows: DAGVTQSPTHLIKTRGQQVTLRCSPISGHKSVSWYQQVLGQGPQFIFQYYEKEERGRGNFPDRFSARQFPNYSSELNVNALLLGDSALYLCASSRRQGDNEQFFGPGTRLTVL.

The V and J genes are TRBV5-1 and TRBJ2-3; 8 bases fit TRBD2. Germline trimming cut 0 bases from V and 3 bases from J; bases unmatched to any gene: 6. CDR3 size: 16 residues. Germline CDR1 SGHRS, CDR2 YFSETQ. The CDR3 region is CASSLVERGGTDTQYF. CDR3 coding DNA: TGCGCCAGCAGCTTGGTTGAGCGCGGGGGGACAGATACGCAGTATTTT.

The gene calls are TRBV7-9 and TRBJ1-1; D not certain. CDR3 length equals 12 residues. V was pared by 1 base and J by 7 bases, with 7 bases between. Germline CDR1 is SEHNR and CDR2 is FQNEAQ (reference sequence). CDR3 DNA: TGTGCCAGCAGCTTAGGGCGGAGTGAAGCTTTCTTT. Translating it yields CASSLGRSEAFF.

The chain carries TRBV9 and TRBJ1-2, with TRBD1 matching 7 bases. Losses at the gene ends were 0 bases for V and 5 bases for J; bases not matched to a gene: 10. This CDR3 has 16 amino acids. Germline V CDR1 and CDR2: SGDLS, YYNGEE. In DNA, the CDR3 is TGTGCCAGCAGCGTAGATGTTAGTGAGGGGGCTTATGGCTACACCTTC. Amino acids: CASSVDVSEGAYGYTF.

The genes are TRBV5-1 and TRBJ2-5; D ambiguous. The CDR3 has 15 residues. The ends were cut back, 0 bases at V and 4 bases at J, with 13 bases in the middle. The germline V gene has CDR1 SGHRS and CDR2 YFSETQ. The CDR3 spells CASSLVSAGRETQYF. As DNA, the CDR3 is TGCGCCAGCAGCTTGGTTTCGGCAGGCAGAGAGACCCAGTACTTC.